The 18 T cell receptor beta chains below were found in one sample sequenced in a study of CD8 T cells in Susac syndrome. Reverse transcription used about 0.45 to 1 ug RNA and random hexamers. TCRdb processed the immunoSEQ multiplex PCR reads anew with MiXCR; each CDR3 protein has one entry. The sample shows about 73,000 distinct CDR3 sequences, approximately 94% of them seen only once. The sample taken for sequencing was CD8+ T cells from PBMCs. These receptors all stem from a human donor with multiple sclerosis.

The chain couples TRBV18 to TRBJ2-1; weak D call: TRBD2 (5 bases). The CDR3 sequence is 19 residues long. Germline CDR1 and CDR2: KGHSH and LQKENI. V lost 2 bases, J lost 4 bases, and 24 bases lay in between. CDR3 coding DNA: TGTGCCAGCTCACCATGGGGTCCCTTTAGAGCGGCCAAGTACAATGAGCAGTTCTTC. Protein sequence: CASSPWGPFRAAKYNEQFF.

The chain combines TRBV7-9 with TRBJ1-5, with a tentative D call TRBD1 (6 bases). CDR3 length equals 18 residues. Per germline, CDR1 SEHNR and CDR2 FQNEAQ (reference sequence). Trimming stripped 5 bases from V and 0 bases from J, with 20 bases between. The CDR3 nucleotides read TGTGCCAGCAGCCATATCCGGGCCCTAGGGGGTAGCAATCAGCCCCAGCATTTT. This encodes CASSHIRALGGSNQPQHF.

This clonotype was counted once. V gene TRBV12-3 or TRBV12-4 combines with J gene TRBJ1-4, with unresolved D. This CDR3 contains 14 residues. Trimming stripped 5 bases from V and 5 bases from J, with 12 bases between. As DNA, the CDR3 is TGTGCCAGCAGTCCCGGGATACCGAATGAAAAACTGTTTTTT. The encoded protein is CASSPGIPNEKLFF.

The genes are TRBV4-2 and TRBJ2-7; D gene uncertain. V was trimmed by 0 bases and J by 3 bases, leaving 12 bases between them. This CDR3 spans 15 amino acids. Germline values: CDR1 LGHNA, CDR2 YNFKEQ. The CDR3: CASSQEGGAYYEQYF. Written as DNA, the CDR3 is TGTGCCAGCAGCCAAGAGGGCGGCGCGTACTACGAGCAGTACTTC.

This sequence joins TRBV7-9 and TRBJ2-1, with unresolved D. CDR3 length: 14 amino acids. V dropped 4 bases and J dropped 4 bases, with 11 bases sitting between them. CDR1 is SEHNR, CDR2 FQNEAQ, per germline (reference sequence). Written as DNA, the CDR3 is TGTGCCAGCAGCTCCGAAAGCCGGTACAATGAGCAGTTCTTC. This translates into CASSSESRYNEQFF.

The J gene is TRBJ2-5, the V gene TRBV9; 11 bases agree with TRBD1. From germline, CDR1 is SGDLS and CDR2 YYNGEE. V lost 3 bases and J lost 5; bases outside the gene matches: 3. The CDR3 runs 14 residues. CDR3 amino acids: CASSAGTGGETQYF. For the CDR3, the DNA is TGTGCCAGCAGCGCCGGGACAGGGGGGGAGACCCAGTACTTC.

This clonotype was detected once. This chain connects TRBV27 to TRBJ2-3; D remains unclear. Per germline, CDR1 MNHEY and CDR2 SMNVEV (reference sequence). The CDR3 sequence is 15 residues long. V lost 3 bases and J 1 base, leaving 11 bases between the germline ends. The chain's CDR3 is CASSFNGLGTDTQYF. Here the CDR3 DNA reads TGTGCCAGCAGTTTTAACGGGTTAGGCACAGATACGCAGTATTTT.

The CDR3 DNA reads as TGCGCCAGCAGCTTGGAACTACAACGACCATACAATGAGCAGTTCTTC. This translates into CASSLELQRPYNEQFF. The chain combines TRBV5-1 with TRBJ2-1; D remains ambiguous. V shed 0 bases and J shed 4 bases, with 14 bases lying between them. Germline V lookup: CDR1 SGHRS, CDR2 YFSETQ. The CDR3 is made up of 16 amino acids.

The chain uses TRBV14 and TRBJ1-2; D gene ambiguous. Germline V gene data show CDR1 as SGHDN and CDR2 as FVKESK. This CDR3 has 13 amino acids. Trimming removed 4 bases at V and 7 bases at J, with 13 bases between. As DNA, the CDR3 is TGTGCCAGCAGCCCCTGGGTGGGGAGTGGCTACACCTTC. Translating it yields CASSPWVGSGYTF.

This clonotype was counted once. V and J are TRBV4-1 and TRBJ2-3; D is perhaps TRBD2 (5 bases). Germline CDR1 is MGHRA and CDR2 is YSYEKL. Trimming cost V 5 bases and J 4 bases, with 10 bases left between them. The CDR3 sequence is 13 residues long. CDR3 loop: CASSSVEADTQYF. Written as DNA, the CDR3 is TGCGCCAGCAGCAGCGTGGAGGCAGATACGCAGTATTTT.

The rearrangement uses TRBV6-2 or TRBV6-3 and TRBJ1-2; tentative D call: TRBD1 (5 bases). The CDR3 is 16 amino acids. Germline-derived CDR1 and CDR2 are MNHEY and SVGEGT. Trimming took 2 bases from V and 0 from J, leaving 13 bases between them. The CDR3 nucleotides read TGTGCCAGCAGTTACGGTGGCGGGGGAGCTAACTATGGCTACACCTTC. Its translation is CASSYGGGGANYGYTF.

V usage is TRBV4-1 and J usage is TRBJ2-1; D uncertain. Per the germline V gene, CDR1 is MGHRA and CDR2 is YSYEKL. The ends were cut back, 0 bases at V and 12 bases at J, with 6 bases in the middle. The CDR3 contains 11 residues. In nucleotides, the CDR3 is TGCGCCAGCAGCCAAGAAAGTAGGCAGTTCTTC. As protein: CASSQESRQFF.

This rearrangement joins TRBV27 to TRBJ1-1; tentative D call: TRBD1 (6 bases). Germline CDR1 reads MNHEY; CDR2 reads SMNVEV (reference sequence). V was shortened by 1 base and J by 4 bases, with 13 bases between the two germline ends. This CDR3 spans 15 amino acids. This chain's CDR3 is CASSLWGGAGTEAFF. The CDR3 coding sequence is TGTGCCAGCAGTTTATGGGGGGGCGCGGGCACTGAAGCTTTCTTT.

The chain is built from TRBV27 and TRBJ1-4; D is perhaps TRBD1 (5 bases). V shed 5 bases and J shed 6 bases, with 13 bases lying between them. Germline CDR1 is MNHEY and CDR2 is SMNVEV (reference sequence). The length of the CDR3 is 14 residues. For the CDR3, the DNA is TGTGCCAGCAGTCCGCAGGGCCTCTATGAAAAACTGTTTTTT. Protein: CASSPQGLYEKLFF.

The chain is built from TRBV2 and TRBJ2-7, with TRBD1 matching over 7 bases. There are 14 residues in the CDR3. CDR1 and CDR2 from the germline V gene are SNHLY and FYNNEI. The V gene end was trimmed by 2 bases and the J gene end by 3 bases; junction bases not matched to a gene: 4. CDR3 in amino acids: CASSELTGNYEQYF. CDR3 DNA: TGTGCCAGCAGTGAATTGACAGGGAACTACGAGCAGTACTTC.

The count of this clonotype is one. The chain couples TRBV4-1 to TRBJ2-1, with 8 bases lining up with TRBD2. Germline V lookup: CDR1 MGHRA, CDR2 YSYEKL. The trim removed 1 base at V and 4 bases at J, leaving 6 bases unmatched. The CDR3 is 16 residues long. CDR3 coding DNA: TGCGCCAGCAGCCAAGTCCAAGCGGGGGTTTACAATGAGCAGTTCTTC. Its translation is CASSQVQAGVYNEQFF.

The V call is TRBV2, the J call TRBJ2-1; no definite D call. The CDR3 runs to 13 residues. Deletions cut 8 bases from V and 8 bases from J, with 16 bases between. The germline CDR1 and CDR2 sequences are SNHLY and FYNNEI. CDR3 residues: CASVSRASDEQFF. DNA of the CDR3: TGTGCCAGCGTGAGTAGAGCAAGCGATGAGCAGTTCTTC.

The chain joins TRBV18 to TRBJ2-1, with 7 bases that match TRBD1. This CDR3 region has 12 residues. Per germline, CDR1 KGHSH and CDR2 LQKENI. Trimming cost V 5 bases and J 6 bases; bases outside gene matches: 1. The CDR3 region is CASSDRVNEQFF. Written as DNA, the CDR3 is TGTGCCAGCTCAGACAGGGTCAATGAGCAGTTCTTC.